This TCR beta chain appears in the sequencing data of a study of T cell changes during pregnancy in multiple sclerosis. Trimming took 6 bases from V and 2 from J, leaving 20 bases between them. Germline CDR1 and CDR2: SEHNR and FQNEAQ (reference sequence). The CDR3 runs 16 residues. Produced via immunoSEQ multiplex PCR; TCRdb's table is partial and in-frame only. The sample carries some 90,000 clones, 80% to 95% recorded once. This rearrangement joins TRBV7-9 to TRBJ2-7, with TRBD2 as a possible D gene (5 bases). The starting material was peripheral blood, obtained in the first trimester of pregnancy. This TCR came from a female donor with multiple sclerosis, enrolled in a pregnancy study. CDR3 DNA sequence: TGTGCCAGCAGTACACTACCGCTACCGACTACCTACGAGCAGTACTTC. Its translation: CASSTLPLPTTYEQYF.